The rows below give T cell receptor beta chains drawn from one sample of a study of CD8+ T cells in alopecia areata. The repertoire was sequenced with immunoSEQ multiplex PCR; TCRdb's copy has only in-frame clones and lacks some. The table includes approximately 120,000 clones, around 45% detected once. Sequenced material: NKG2D-low CD8+ T cells sorted from blood. The receptors shown here come from a human donor with alopecia areata. The CDR3 runs from the conserved cysteine through the conserved F or W. The D gene is left open where the match is weak. Clone size is given for some rows only: seen once, a few or many times, or a class if the clone is expanded.

clone_size j_call v_call d_call cdr3_nt cdr3_aa
. TRBJ1-1 TRBV5-1 TRBD1 TGCGCCAGCTCGAGGGGGCTGAACACTGAAGCTTTCTTT CASSRGLNTEAFF
once TRBJ1-2 TRBV2 . TGTGCCAGCAGGATCGACGGGACCTATGGCTACACCTTC CASRIDGTYGYTF
. TRBJ2-2 TRBV5-4 . TGTGCCAGCAGCTTGCAAGAGGACGGGGAGCTGTTTTTT CASSLQEDGELFF
. TRBJ2-3 TRBV29-1 . TGCAGCGTTGTTGCCTTAAGTAGCACAGATACGCAGTATTTT CSVVALSSTDTQYF
few TRBJ2-2 TRBV29-1 TRBD2 TGCAGCGCCCGAGCGGGAGCTACCGGGGAGCTGTTTTTT CSARAGATGELFF
. TRBJ2-1 TRBV27 TRBD1 TGTGCCACCTCACCCAGGGGGCGGAGCAATGAGCAGTTCTTC CATSPRGRSNEQFF
once TRBJ2-5 TRBV27 TRBD2 TGTGCCAGCAGCGTTGGACTAGCTAAAGAGACCCAGTACTTC CASSVGLAKETQYF
. TRBJ2-5 TRBV4-1 . TGCGCCAGCAGCCCCGGGCACAATCAAGAGACCCAGTACTTC CASSPGHNQETQYF
. TRBJ2-3 TRBV19 TRBD2 TGTGCCAGTAGTATCAGCCCAGGGACTAGCGGGAGTGATACGCAGTATTTT CASSISPGTSGSDTQYF
few TRBJ1-1 TRBV6-5 . TGTGCCAGCAGTTACTCAACGGTAATGAACACTGAAGCTTTCTTT CASSYSTVMNTEAFF
. TRBJ1-2 TRBV5-1 . TGCGCCAGCAGCTTGGAGCTGACGGACTACTATGGCTACACCTTC CASSLELTDYYGYTF
. TRBJ2-3 TRBV5-1 . TGCGCCAGCAGCTTAACATCTAGCACAGATACGCAGTATTTT CASSLTSSTDTQYF
few TRBJ2-2 TRBV30 . TGTGCCTGGAGTGTAAGGACAGTACACACCGGGGAGCTGTTTTTT CAWSVRTVHTGELFF
. TRBJ2-7 TRBV7-2 . TGTGCCAGCAGCTTGGGGGGGCAATCCTACGAGCAGTACTTC CASSLGGQSYEQYF
. TRBJ2-7 TRBV5-1 TRBD2 TGCGCCAGCAGTTTTCGCGGGAGTACCTACGAGCAGTACTTC CASSFRGSTYEQYF
. TRBJ2-1 TRBV27 . TGTGCCAGCAGTTGGCCAGGGGGGAGGAATGAGCAGTTCTTC CASSWPGGRNEQFF
. TRBJ2-5 TRBV27 TRBD1 TGTGCCAGCAGTCTTGACAGGGGGGAGACCCAGTACTTC CASSLDRGETQYF
. TRBJ1-3 TRBV29-1 . TGCAGCGTTGTTCACGCGAACGCCGGAAACACCATATATTTT CSVVHANAGNTIYF
. TRBJ2-7 TRBV30 . TGTGCCTGGACAGACATGAAACGCTACGAGCAGTACTTC CAWTDMKRYEQYF
few TRBJ2-1 TRBV7-9 TRBD1 TGTGCCAGCAGCTTAGCTGGACAGGGGGGGAATGAGCAGTTCTTC CASSLAGQGGNEQFF
. TRBJ1-2 TRBV5-6 . TGTGCCAGCAGCCACCCCGGGGAAGAGGGCTACACCTTC CASSHPGEEGYTF
. TRBJ1-1 TRBV6-5 . TGTGCCACCAGCCGGGAGGGGTATGAAGCTTTCTTT CATSREGYEAFF
. TRBJ2-3 TRBV28 . TGTGCCAGCAGTGATATTCAGATCGGCACAGATACGCAGTATTTT CASSDIQIGTDTQYF
. TRBJ2-7 TRBV27 . TGTGCCAGCAAAGGAAATTCCTACGAGCAGTACTTC CASKGNSYEQYF
. TRBJ2-2 TRBV4-3 . TGCGCCAGCAGCCATCTCGCTGGGGAGCTGTTTTTT CASSHLAGELFF